The following is a T cell receptor (beta chain) sequence with its context. Antigen specificity is unknown. After 5'RACE with constant-segment primers, TCR alpha and TCR beta cDNA libraries carrying sample barcodes and UMIs were obtained. Via MiXCR, TCRdb re-called the 5' RACE reads, giving one row per CDR3 protein. The profile shows about 320,000 distinct CDR3 sequences, 13% to 15% of them singletons. This sample was included in a study of T-cell memory formation after mild COVID-19. Study conclusions and caveats: Pre-infection memory held some responding clones, suggesting pre-existing cross-reactive T cells responded.

The CDR3 is made up of 15 amino acids. The sample comprised PBMCs or a T cell subset sorted from them (not recorded which). The V gene is TRBV21-1, the J gene TRBJ1-4. TRBV21-1 has pseudogene status. This TCR came from a man aged 18-30 years who had mild COVID-19 (a few samples of this study predate the infection). Cell type and time point are not known. The CDR3 DNA reads TGTGCCAGCAGCAACCGTATCGGGGCTAATGAAAAACTGTTTTTT. Its protein product is CASSNRIGANEKLFF.